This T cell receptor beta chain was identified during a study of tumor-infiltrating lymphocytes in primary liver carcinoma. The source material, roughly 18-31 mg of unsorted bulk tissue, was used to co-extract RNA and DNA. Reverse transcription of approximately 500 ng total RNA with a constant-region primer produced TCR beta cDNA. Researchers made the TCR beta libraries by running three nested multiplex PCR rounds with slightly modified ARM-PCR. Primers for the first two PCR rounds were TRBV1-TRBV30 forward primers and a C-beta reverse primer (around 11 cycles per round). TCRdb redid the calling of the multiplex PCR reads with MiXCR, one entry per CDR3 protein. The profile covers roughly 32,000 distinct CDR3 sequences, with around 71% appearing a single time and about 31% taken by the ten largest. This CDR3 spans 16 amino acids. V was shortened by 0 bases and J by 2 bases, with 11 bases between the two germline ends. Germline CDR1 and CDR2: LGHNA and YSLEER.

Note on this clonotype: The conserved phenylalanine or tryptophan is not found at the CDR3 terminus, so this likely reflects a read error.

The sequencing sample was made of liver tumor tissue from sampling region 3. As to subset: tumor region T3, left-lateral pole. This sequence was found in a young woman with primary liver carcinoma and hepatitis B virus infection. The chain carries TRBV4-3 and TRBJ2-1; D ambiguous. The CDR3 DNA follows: TGCGCCAGCAGCCAAGATTGGGTCTACGCCTACAATGAGCAGTTCCTA. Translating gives CASSQDWVYAYNEQFL.